A selection of T cell receptor beta chains follows, all from one sample in a study of T cells in Graves' hyperthyroidism and ophthalmopathy. Each CDR3 protein is one row after TCRdb ran MiXCR on the multiplex PCR reads. The data hold approximately 720,000 distinct CDR3 sequences, with around 20% observed a single time. Material: blood. These receptor sequences come from a woman between 45 and 65 years old with Graves' hyperthyroidism that later progressed to Graves' ophthalmopathy. CDR3s include the opening cysteine and the closing phenylalanine or tryptophan. The order of the fields is J gene, D gene, V gene, clone size, CDR3 protein, CDR3 DNA. The D gene is left open where the match is weak. Clone size appears in some rows only: once, few, many, or a class for an expanded clone.

TRBJ1-2	TRBD1	TRBV20-1	few	CSAWDRGINYGYTF	TGCAGTGCTTGGGACAGGGGCATAAACTATGGCTACACCTTC
TRBJ2-2	-	TRBV3-1	few	CATADLWTGELFF	TGTGCCACCGCGGATCTCTGGACCGGGGAGCTGTTTTTT
TRBJ1-2	-	TRBV20-1	-	CSARESLANYGYTF	TGCAGTGCTAGAGAGAGTCTGGCTAACTATGGCTACACCTTC
TRBJ2-7	-	TRBV27	-	CASSAPAGAVGDEQYF	TGTGCCAGCAGTGCCCCCGCCGGGGCGGTTGGTGACGAGCAGTACTTC
TRBJ1-1	-	TRBV4-1	-	CASISTDMNTEAFF	TGCGCCAGCATCTCGACAGATATGAACACTGAAGCTTTCTTT
TRBJ1-5	-	TRBV19	-	CASSSPINQPQHF	TGTGCCAGTAGTAGTCCGATAAATCAGCCCCAGCATTTT
TRBJ2-1	TRBD2	TRBV20-1	many	CSASSGISYNEQFF	TGCAGTGCTAGTAGCGGGATTTCCTACAATGAGCAGTTCTTC
TRBJ2-2	-	TRBV19	few	CASSRLPPDTGELFF	TGTGCCAGTAGTAGACTGCCGCCAGACACCGGGGAGCTGTTTTTT
TRBJ1-1	TRBD1	TRBV5-1	many	CASTQGRNTEAFF	TGCGCCAGCACACAGGGGAGGAACACTGAAGCTTTCTTT
TRBJ2-3	-	TRBV6-4	-	CASSVSGTARDTQYF	TGTGCCAGCAGTGTGAGTGGGACGGCCAGGGATACGCAGTATTTT
TRBJ2-4	TRBD2	TRBV18	few	CASSLIAGVAKNIQYF	TGTGCCAGCTCACTTATAGCGGGGGTAGCCAAAAACATTCAGTACTTC
TRBJ2-3	TRBD1	TRBV18	many	CASSPNRGADTQYF	TGTGCCAGCTCACCAAACAGGGGGGCAGATACGCAGTATTTT
TRBJ1-5	TRBD1	TRBV7-8	few	CASSLVAGGEVQPQHF	TGTGCCAGCAGCTTAGTTGCAGGGGGCGAGGTACAGCCCCAGCATTTT
TRBJ1-6	-	TRBV11-2	many	CASSLTHLNSPLHF	TGTGCCAGCAGCTTAACACATCTTAATTCACCCCTCCACTTT
TRBJ1-5	-	TRBV12-3/TRBV12-4	many	CASSPWGREYGSNQPQHF	TGTGCCAGCAGCCCTTGGGGCCGAGAATATGGGAGCAATCAGCCCCAGCATTTT
TRBJ2-5	-	TRBV7-2	many	CASSLAGGTQYF	TGTGCCAGCAGCTTAGCTGGAGGGACCCAGTACTTC
TRBJ1-2	TRBD1	TRBV27	-	CASRPNTRGHSGYTF	TGTGCCAGCAGACCGAATACAAGGGGGCACAGTGGCTACACCTTC
TRBJ2-7	-	TRBV27	many	CASSLSGEQYF	TGTGCCAGCAGTTTATCCGGCGAGCAGTACTTC
TRBJ1-6	-	TRBV4-1	few	CASSQDGSLGSPLHF	TGCGCCAGCAGCCAAGATGGATCGCTGGGCTCACCCCTCCACTTT
TRBJ2-1	TRBD1	TRBV12-3/TRBV12-4	-	CASSRTGTDYNEQFF	TGTGCCAGCAGCAGGACCGGGACAGACTACAATGAGCAGTTCTTC
TRBJ2-6	-	TRBV6-1	-	CASIRGSGANVLTF	TGTGCCAGCATTCGGGGCTCTGGGGCCAACGTCCTGACTTTC
TRBJ1-4	TRBD1	TRBV19	once	CASRRTGGDEKLFF	TGTGCCAGTAGAAGAACAGGGGGAGATGAAAAACTGTTTTTT
TRBJ2-3	TRBD2	TRBV12-3/TRBV12-4	many	CASSLGSTSGGDTQYF	TGTGCCAGCAGTTTAGGTTCGACTAGCGGGGGTGATACGCAGTATTTT
TRBJ2-3	-	TRBV12-3/TRBV12-4	many	CASSFGASTDTQYF	TGTGCCAGCAGTTTTGGGGCTAGCACAGATACGCAGTATTTT
TRBJ1-4	-	TRBV12-3/TRBV12-4	many	CASSLTIAANEKLFF	TGTGCCAGCAGCTTGACCATAGCGGCTAATGAAAAACTGTTTTTT